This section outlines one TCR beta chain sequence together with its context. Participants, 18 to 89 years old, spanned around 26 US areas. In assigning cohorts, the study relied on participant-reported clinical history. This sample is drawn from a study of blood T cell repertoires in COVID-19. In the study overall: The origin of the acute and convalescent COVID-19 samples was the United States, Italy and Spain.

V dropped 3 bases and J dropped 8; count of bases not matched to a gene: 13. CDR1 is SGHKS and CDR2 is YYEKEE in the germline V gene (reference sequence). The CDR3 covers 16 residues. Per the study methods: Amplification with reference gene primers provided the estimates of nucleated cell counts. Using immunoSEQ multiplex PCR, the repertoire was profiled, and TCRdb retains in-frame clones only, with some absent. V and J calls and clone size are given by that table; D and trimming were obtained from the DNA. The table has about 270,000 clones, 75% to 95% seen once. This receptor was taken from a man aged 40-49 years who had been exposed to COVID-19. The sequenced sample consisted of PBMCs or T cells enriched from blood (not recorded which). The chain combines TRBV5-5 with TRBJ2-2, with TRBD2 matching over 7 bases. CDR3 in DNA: TGTGCCAGCAGCTCGATTGGGGGAGGGCCCTCAGGGGAGCTGTTTTTT. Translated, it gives CASSSIGGGPSGELFF.